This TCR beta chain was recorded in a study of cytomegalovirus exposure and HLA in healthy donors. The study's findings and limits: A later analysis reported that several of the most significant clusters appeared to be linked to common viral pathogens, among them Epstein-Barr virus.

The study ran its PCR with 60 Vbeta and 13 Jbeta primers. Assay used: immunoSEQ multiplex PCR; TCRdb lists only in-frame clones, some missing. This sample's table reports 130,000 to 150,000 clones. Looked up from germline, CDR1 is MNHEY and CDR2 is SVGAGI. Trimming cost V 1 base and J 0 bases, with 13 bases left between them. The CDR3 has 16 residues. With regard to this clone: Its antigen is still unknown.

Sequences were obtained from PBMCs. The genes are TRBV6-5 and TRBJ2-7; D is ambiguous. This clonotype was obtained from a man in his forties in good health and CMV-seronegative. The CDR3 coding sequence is TGTGCCAGCAGTTACTTCGATAGGAGAAACTCCTACGAGCAGTACTTC. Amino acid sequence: CASSYFDRRNSYEQYF.